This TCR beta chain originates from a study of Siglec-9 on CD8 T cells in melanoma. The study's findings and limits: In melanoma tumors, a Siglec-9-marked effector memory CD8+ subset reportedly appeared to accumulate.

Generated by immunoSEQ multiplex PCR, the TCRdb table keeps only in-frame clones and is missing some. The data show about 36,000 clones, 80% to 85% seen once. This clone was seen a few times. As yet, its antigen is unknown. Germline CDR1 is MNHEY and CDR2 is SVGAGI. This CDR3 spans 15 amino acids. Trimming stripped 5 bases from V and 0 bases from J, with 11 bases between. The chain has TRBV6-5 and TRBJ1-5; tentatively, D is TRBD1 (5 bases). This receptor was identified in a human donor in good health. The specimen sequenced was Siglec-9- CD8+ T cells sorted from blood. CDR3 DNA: TGTGCCAGCAGTATCAACAGGAATAGCAATCAGCCCCAGCATTTT. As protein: CASSINRNSNQPQHF.